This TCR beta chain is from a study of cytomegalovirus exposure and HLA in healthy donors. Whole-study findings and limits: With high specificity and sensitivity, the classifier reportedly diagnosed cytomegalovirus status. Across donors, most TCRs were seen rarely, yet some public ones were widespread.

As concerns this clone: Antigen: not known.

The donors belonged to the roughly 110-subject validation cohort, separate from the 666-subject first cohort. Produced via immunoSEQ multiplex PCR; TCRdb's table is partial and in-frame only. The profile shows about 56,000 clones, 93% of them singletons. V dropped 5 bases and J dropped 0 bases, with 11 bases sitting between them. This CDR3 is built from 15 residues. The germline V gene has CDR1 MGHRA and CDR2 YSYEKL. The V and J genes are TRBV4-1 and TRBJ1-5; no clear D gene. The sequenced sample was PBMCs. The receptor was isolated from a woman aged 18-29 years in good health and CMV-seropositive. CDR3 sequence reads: CASSTADSSNQPQHF. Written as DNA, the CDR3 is TGCGCCAGCAGCACCGCGGACTCTAGCAATCAGCCCCAGCATTTT.